The 29 T cell receptor beta chains below come from one sample, sequenced in a study of blood T cell repertoires in COVID-19. Assay used: immunoSEQ multiplex PCR; TCRdb lists only in-frame clones, some missing. The sample includes some 29,000 clones, 70% to 90% of them seen just once. Sequencing was performed on peripheral blood. Source of these receptors: a human donor in a cohort sampled during active COVID-19.

The chain has TRBV5-4 and TRBJ2-1, with TRBD1 as a possible D gene (6 bases). There are 15 residues in the CDR3. V was pared by 0 bases and J by 4 bases, with 11 bases between. CDR1 and CDR2 (germline): SGHNT, YYREEE (reference sequence). The DNA for the CDR3 is TGTGCCAGCAGCTTGGTGGCGACAGGTTACAATGAGCAGTTCTTC. Amino acid sequence: CASSLVATGYNEQFF.

V and J are TRBV10-3 and TRBJ2-5; TRBD2 agrees at 11 bases. Germline V gives CDR1 ENHRY, CDR2 SYGVKD. This CDR3 has 15 amino acids. J was trimmed by 2 bases and V by 6 bases; bases with no gene match: 5. The CDR3 bases are TGTGCCATCAGGGCTAGCGGGGGGATACAAGAGACCCAGTACTTC. Its translation is CAIRASGGIQETQYF.

This chain connects TRBV2 to TRBJ2-3; 12 nucleotides agree with TRBD1. Germline CDR1 reads SNHLY; CDR2 reads FYNNEI. The CDR3 is 18 residues long. J gave up 1 base and V 5 bases, and 10 bases lay outside the gene matches. The CDR3 coding sequence is TGTGCCAGCAGTCCGCAGGGACAGGGGGCGATGGGCACAGATACGCAGTATTTT. Amino acid sequence: CASSPQGQGAMGTDTQYF. The entire variable domain, with the rest obtained from reference TRBV2 and TRBJ2-3, is as follows: EPEVTQTPSHQVTQMGQEVILRCVPISNHLYFYWYRQILGQKVEFLVSFYNNEISEKSEIFDDQFSVERPDGSNFTLKIRSTKLEDSAMYFCASSPQGQGAMGTDTQYFGPGTRLTVL.

The rearrangement links TRBV28 to TRBJ1-1, with D maybe TRBD1 (5 bases). This CDR3 region has 16 residues. Germline V gene lookup returns CDR1 MDHEN and CDR2 SYDVKM. Deletions cut 5 bases from V and 3 bases from J, with 19 bases between. CDR3: CASSPFGGLGDTEAFF. CDR3 nucleotide sequence: TGTGCCAGCAGTCCCTTTGGGGGGTTAGGAGACACTGAAGCTTTCTTT.

DNA for the CDR3: TGTGCCAGCAGTTTAGACAGTCTCTATGGCTACACCTTC. This sequence encodes CASSLDSLYGYTF. The V call is TRBV12-3 or TRBV12-4, the J call TRBJ1-2; D gene uncertain. Trimming shortened V by 1 base and J by 4 bases, and 7 bases separated the two germline ends. This CDR3 comprises 13 residues.

The chain is built from TRBV4-1 and TRBJ2-1, with 7 bases that match TRBD1. CDR3 length: 13 amino acids. V was pared by 5 bases and J by 6 bases, with 4 bases of the junction left unmatched. Germline V gene data show CDR1 as MGHRA and CDR2 as YSYEKL. The CDR3 region has the DNA TGCGCCAGCAGCACTACAGGGGTCAATGAGCAGTTCTTC. Residues: CASSTTGVNEQFF.

The CDR3 nucleotides read TGTGCCATCAGTGCAGGGTCCTCTGGGGCCAACGTCCTGACTTTC. Its protein is CAISAGSSGANVLTF. J is TRBJ2-6 and V is TRBV10-3, with D perhaps TRBD1 (5 bases). V gave up 4 bases and J gave up 0 bases, with 7 bases separating them. Germline CDR1 ENHRY, CDR2 SYGVKD. The CDR3 loop spans 15 amino acids.

The J gene is TRBJ2-2, the V gene TRBV9, with D hard to call. Trimming pared 6 bases from V and 0 bases from J, leaving 9 bases between. The V gene's germline CDR1 is SGDLS and CDR2 YYNGEE. The CDR3 is 14 residues long. The CDR3 loop is CASTQTANTGELFF. CDR3 bases: TGTGCCAGCACCCAAACGGCGAACACCGGGGAGCTGTTTTTT.

J is TRBJ2-2 and V is TRBV2, with 7 bases fitting TRBD1. Germline assignment: CDR1 SNHLY and CDR2 FYNNEI. This CDR3 is built from 17 residues. V was clipped by 6 bases and J by 0 bases; unmatched bases: 10. CDR3 sequence (DNA): TGTGCCAGCAGCGACGAAAGGACAGGCCCGAACACCGGGGAGCTGTTTTTT. It is translated as CASSDERTGPNTGELFF.

This clone was observed a few times. The chain carries TRBV6-4 and TRBJ2-1; 11 nucleotides match TRBD1. This CDR3 has 14 amino acids. J lost 6 bases, V lost 2 bases, and 0 bases had no gene match. Germline CDR1 reads MRHNA; CDR2 reads SNTAGT. DNA for the CDR3: TGTGCCAGCAGTGACGGGACAGGGGGCAATGAGCAGTTCTTC. Its translation is CASSDGTGGNEQFF.

The rearrangement joins TRBV19 to TRBJ2-1, with D possibly matching TRBD2 (7 bases). V was clipped by 0 bases and J by 8 bases, with 17 bases between them. CDR3 length: 16 residues. CDR1 is LNHDA, CDR2 SQIVND, per germline (reference sequence). CDR3 amino acids: CASSIDHGGLMDEQFF. Written as DNA, the CDR3 is TGTGCCAGTAGTATAGATCACGGGGGGCTCATGGATGAGCAGTTCTTC.

The chain couples TRBV18 to TRBJ2-1; tentative D call: TRBD1 (5 bases). V was clipped by 5 bases and J by 14 bases, with 13 bases between them. The germline CDR1 and CDR2 sequences are KGHSH and LQKENI. The CDR3 totals 11 residues. The CDR3: CASSSDRLKFF. CDR3 DNA: TGTGCCAGCTCATCCGACAGATTAAAGTTCTTC. The full variable domain, with the rest looked up from reference TRBV18 and TRBJ2-1, is NAGVMQNPRHLVRRRGQEARLRCSPMKGHSHVYWYRQLPEEGLKFMVYLQKENIIDESGMPKERFSAEFPKEGPSILRIQQVVRGDSAAYFCASSSDRLKFFGPGTRLTVL.

J is TRBJ2-1 and V is TRBV27, with D perhaps TRBD1 (6 bases). This CDR3 contains 14 residues. From germline, CDR1 is MNHEY and CDR2 SMNVEV (reference sequence). The V end lost 6 bases, the J end lost 3 bases, and 12 bases lay between the germline ends. This CDR3 is CASSRDTNYNEQFF. The DNA for the CDR3 is TGTGCCAGCAGCCGGGACACCAACTACAATGAGCAGTTCTTC.

The chain has TRBV11-1 and TRBJ2-7; tentative D call: TRBD2 (5 bases). Germline loops: CDR1 SGHAT, CDR2 FQDESV (reference sequence). V was cut by 5 bases and J by 7 bases, with 18 bases left in between. There are 14 residues in the CDR3. The CDR3 DNA is TGTGCCAGCAGCACCAAGCAGATGTCGGGAGAGCAGTACTTC. The encoded protein is CASSTKQMSGEQYF.

This chain joins TRBV4-3 and TRBJ2-3; D may be TRBD2 (6 bases). CDR3 length: 16 residues. V gave up 0 bases and J gave up 2 bases, with 12 bases separating them. Germline CDR1 is LGHNA and CDR2 is YSLEER. CDR3 protein: CASSQDGRGYTDTQYF. The CDR3 region has the DNA TGCGCCAGCAGCCAAGATGGACGGGGGTACACAGATACGCAGTATTTT.

The V call is TRBV2, the J call TRBJ2-1; D is ambiguous. Deletions cut 3 bases from V and 3 bases from J, with 3 bases between. The CDR3 has 12 residues. In germline, CDR1 is SNHLY, CDR2 FYNNEI. CDR3: CASSDSYNEQFF. CDR3 DNA: TGTGCCAGCAGTGACAGCTACAATGAGCAGTTCTTC.

This clone was seen only once. The CDR3 DNA reads as TGTGCCACCGTAATTCTACACAGGGTGGGAACTTATAATTCACCCCTCCACTTT. Its translation: CATVILHRVGTYNSPLHF. The V call is TRBV24-1, the J call TRBJ1-6; perhaps TRBD1 as D (6 bases). This CDR3 has 18 residues. Germline V gene lookup returns CDR1 KGHDR and CDR2 SFDVKD. The V end was cut by 9 bases, the J end by 4 bases, with 24 bases between.

The V call is TRBV11-3, the J call TRBJ2-7; perhaps TRBD2 as D (6 bases). This CDR3 spans 15 amino acids. Trimming left V 5 bases short and J 5 bases short, with 19 bases between. The V gene's germline CDR1 is SGHNT and CDR2 YENEEA. CDR3 sequence reads: CASSPGLATRNEQYF. DNA for the CDR3: TGTGCCAGCAGCCCCGGGCTAGCGACAAGAAACGAGCAGTACTTC.

The V and J genes are TRBV4-1 and TRBJ2-2, with TRBD2 matching 16 bases. The germline gives CDR1 MGHRA, CDR2 YSYEKL. This CDR3 spans 19 amino acids. V shed 3 bases, J shed 4 bases, and the junction held 8 bases outside the gene matches. Here the CDR3 DNA reads TGCGCCAGCAGCCATCCGGGACTAGCGGGGGGGCCAGGCACCGGGGAGCTGTTTTTT. Encoded protein: CASSHPGLAGGPGTGELFF.

The CDR3 protein is CASSLDRGNSPLHF. CDR3 nucleotide sequence: TGTGCCAGCAGCTTAGACCGGGGTAATTCACCCCTCCACTTT. J is TRBJ1-6 and V is TRBV11-2; D is undetermined. Germline CDR1 SGHAT, CDR2 FQNNGV. The CDR3 spans 14 residues. With 0 bases removed from V and 6 bases from J, the gap between germline ends came to 6 bases.

The chain carries TRBV7-2 and TRBJ1-2, with a tentative D call TRBD1 (5 bases). The CDR3 loop spans 15 amino acids. CDR1 is SGHTA, CDR2 FQGNSA, per germline. V lost 5 bases and J 2 bases, leaving 15 bases between the germline ends. CDR3 nucleotide sequence: TGTGCCAGCAGCCCCGGGGGGGGGTCAAACTATGGCTACACCTTC. This translates into CASSPGGGSNYGYTF.

In this sample, this clone turned up once. This chain joins TRBV14 and TRBJ1-1; the D gene is possibly TRBD1 (5 bases). The CDR3 totals 18 residues. Trimming took 3 bases from V and 0 from J, leaving 20 bases between them. Germline-derived CDR1 and CDR2 are SGHDN and FVKESK. This CDR3 is CASSQDDLRTQMNTEAFF. CDR3 DNA sequence: TGTGCCAGCAGCCAGGATGACCTCAGGACACAGATGAACACTGAAGCTTTCTTT.

The chain couples TRBV13 to TRBJ1-5; TRBD1 aligns across 10 bases. CDR1 is PRHDT, CDR2 FYEKMQ, per germline (reference sequence). After removal of 0 bases from V and 6 bases from J, the junction contained 2 bases not matched to a gene. The CDR3 length is 15 residues. In DNA, the CDR3 is TGTGCCAGCAGCTTAGGGACAGGGGGCGGTCAGCCCCAGCATTTT. Translating gives CASSLGTGGGQPQHF.

For the CDR3, the DNA is TGTGCCAGCACCTACGGGGACAGGGGTCTGGATGAGCAGTTCTTC. Protein product: CASTYGDRGLDEQFF. This sequence joins TRBV6-5 and TRBJ2-1; TRBD1 agrees at 10 bases. Per the germline V gene, CDR1 is MNHEY and CDR2 is SVGAGI. The V and J ends lost 7 bases and 8 bases, in that order; junction bases with no gene match: 11. CDR3 size: 15 residues.

The J gene is TRBJ2-5, the V gene TRBV15; 10 bases align to TRBD2. V trimming: 1 base; J trimming: 5 bases; junction bases outside the gene matches: 7. Germline CDR1 LNHNV, CDR2 YYDKDF (reference sequence). CDR3 length equals 16 residues. In nucleotides, the CDR3 is TGTGCCACCAGCAGAGGGATCCTAGCGGGGGAGGAGACCCAGTACTTC. As protein: CATSRGILAGEETQYF.

The chain joins TRBV4-1 to TRBJ2-7, with 10 bases matching TRBD2. Germline V gene sequence: CDR1 MGHRA, CDR2 YSYEKL. J lost 1 base, V lost 1 base, and 4 bases had no gene match. The CDR3 runs to 16 residues. In nucleotides, the CDR3 is TGCGCCAGCAGCCAAGCCGCGGGACTAGCGTCCTACGAGCAGTACTTC. Amino acids: CASSQAAGLASYEQYF.

The chain combines TRBV3-1 (or the pseudogene TRBV3-2) with TRBJ1-6, with D hard to call. Germline values: CDR1 LGHDT, CDR2 YNNKEL (reference sequence). Between the trimmed V and J ends, which lost 6 bases and 4 bases, there was a span of 10 bases. The CDR3 length is 14 residues. CDR3 bases: TGTGCCAGCAGAAAAGCGGTATATAATTCACCCCTCCACTTT. Translating it yields CASRKAVYNSPLHF.

This clone has a single count. This chain connects TRBV19 to TRBJ2-1, with D possibly being TRBD2 (5 bases). This CDR3 contains 16 residues. V was trimmed by 1 base and J by 0 bases, leaving 10 bases between them. Germline values: CDR1 LNHDA, CDR2 SQIVND (reference sequence). The CDR3 loop reads CASSIGLAPSYNEQFF. In nucleotides, the CDR3 is TGTGCCAGTAGTATAGGGCTAGCTCCCTCCTACAATGAGCAGTTCTTC.

The J gene is TRBJ2-7, the V gene TRBV21-1; TRBD1, the table's D call, lacks a check against the DNA. TRBV21-1 represents a pseudogene. CDR3 size: 16 residues. The DNA of the CDR3 is TGTGCCAGCCCTAGAACCCCGGGACAGGGGACCTACGAGCAGTACTTC. It encodes CASPRTPGQGTYEQYF.